The following is a T cell receptor beta chain sequence with its context. The clone's antigen remains unknown. No base-level quality is on record; no much larger clone is a single base apart. This sample stems from a study of memory CD4+ T cells and cytomegalovirus serostatus (dated by TCRdb to the late 2010s). Broadly, across the study: The roughly 33 healthy Belgian adults in the cohort included 9 who were CMV seropositive and roughly 24 who were CMV seronegative. CD4+ memory TCRbeta repertoires of a Belgian cohort with known cytomegalovirus serostatus were sequenced in order to replicate a published TCR-based CMV serostatus classifier. Findings and caveats that apply to the study as a whole: Only CD4+CD45RO+ memory cells were sequenced, unlike the original study, which covered naive and memory CD4+ and CD8+ populations. CMV serostatus prediction reached a median bootstrapped AUC of about 0.95 with the original framework and 0.9 to 0.93 with a US-trained random forest. The results were interpreted as suggesting that the CMV-associated TCR signature is mostly present in the CD4+ memory repertoire. The original-framework classifier achieved a median bootstrapped AUC of about 0.95 with a 95% CI of 0.76-1.00 on the Belgian cohort. Among the approximately 160 previously reported CMV-associated TCRbeta sequences, 67 showed up in the CD4+ memory repertoires, with each one found in between one and five individuals.

Single viable CD3+CD4+CD8-CD45RO+ cells were sorted as memory CD4+ T cells on a FACSAria II. CMV serostatus was assessed using a Roche Elecsys assay, by which serum IgG against CMV pp150, pp28, p38 and p52 was detected. After thawing, total CD4+ T cells were enriched by positive selection with CD4 magnetic microbeads. Samples originated from another study that specifically interrogated the CD4+ T cell memory repertoire. Following standard operating procedures, peripheral blood mononuclear cells were isolated and cryopreserved, while serum was kept at -80 degrees C. The staining relied on CD3-PerCP (BW264/56), CD4-APC (RPA-T4), CD45RO-PE (UCHT1) and CD8-Pacific Orange (3B5) antibodies, and Sytox blue was used to exclude non-viable cells. Genomic DNA was extracted from sorted cells with the Quick-DNA Microprep Kit. Amplification of TCRbeta DNA was done with the immunoSEQ hsTCRbeta kit, following the protocol from the manufacturer. An Illumina MiSeq instrument was used to sequence the TCRbeta libraries. On the study's bioinformatics: Removing out-of-frame sequences left a few million distinct TCRbeta sequences, an average of roughly 68,000 per individual. Each individual was scored using the number of 150 to 200 previously reported CMV-associated TCRbeta sequences that the individual carried and the total number of productive distinct TCRbeta sequences. A beta-binomial model was reimplemented in Python, and scikit-learn random forests with default parameters were trained on US cohort data. Classifier performance on the Belgian cohort was summarized as median AUC with percentile confidence intervals calculated over 10,000 bootstrap iterations. TCRdb took over this immuneACCESS table, retaining in-frame rearrangements with V and J assigned. Such tables are incomplete; in checked studies, under half of the missing clones stem from an unresolved V gene, and the remainder is unexplained. For V, J and clone size, that table is used; D and trimming come from the DNA. Within this sample are about 42,000 clones, with roughly three quarters of them counted one time only. 0.55% of the sample goes to the ten largest clones.

CDR1 MDHEN and CDR2 SYDVKM were looked up in the germline V gene. From the cysteine up to the phenylalanine, the CDR3 has a length of 16 residues. The read is trimmed to its CDR3 DNA, 48 bases read in frame from base 1. V and J are trimmed by 7 bases and 5 bases, and the gene matches miss 12 bases of the junction. The sequencing sample was made of memory CD4+ T cells from blood. This chain is built from TRBV28 and TRBJ2-5; 11 junctional bases match TRBD2. The source is an adult in good health and CMV-seronegative. The nucleotides are TGTGCCAGCATCCCAAGTAGCGGGGGGGCGCGGGAGACCCAGTACTTC. Its coded protein is CASIPSSGGARETQYF.